Presented here are 4 T cell receptor beta chains from one specimen sequenced in a study of blood T cells in healthy people across ages. Then a second PCR, running about 7 to 11 cycles, was carried out with a sample-barcoded 5' primer and a J-beta primer mix. TCRdb analysed the 5' RACE reads with MiXCR anew, one entry per CDR3 protein. Altogether about 1.8 million distinct CDR3 sequences are present, about 50% being singletons, with the ten largest covering 2% to 2.5%. Sequences were obtained from blood. The receptors here all came from a middle-aged woman in good health.

This clonotype was seen only a few times. This sequence joins TRBV4-2 and TRBJ2-3; 9 positions match TRBD1. Germline CDR1 reads LGHNA; CDR2 reads YNFKEQ. The CDR3 is 17 amino acids. V lost 2 bases, J lost 5 bases, and 11 bases stayed unmatched. CDR3 nucleotides: TGTGCCAGCAGCCAACTACCCGGGACAGGGAGAGTAGATACGCAGTATTTT. Encoded protein: CASSQLPGTGRVDTQYF.

The chain couples TRBV7-8 to TRBJ1-4; 9 positions agree with TRBD1. The CDR3 has 15 amino acids. The germline CDR1 and CDR2 sequences are SGHVS and FQNEAQ. V lost 5 bases and J lost 11; bases outside the gene matches: 12. CDR3 in DNA: TGTGCCAGCAGCCTCTCCGGGACAGGGTACGGGAAACTGTTTTTT. Translating gives CASSLSGTGYGKLFF.

This clonotype was counted only a few times. The rearrangement joins TRBV5-1 to TRBJ2-1; 9 bases agree with TRBD2. Trimming at V came to 3 bases and at J to 7 bases, leaving 5 bases not matched to a gene. Germline loops: CDR1 SGHRS, CDR2 YFSETQ. The CDR3 spans 14 residues. In DNA form, the CDR3 reads TGCGCCAGCAGCTGGACTAGCGACGGGAATGAGCAGTTCTTC. The encoded protein is CASSWTSDGNEQFF.

In the case of this clonotype: A much larger clone lies a single base off, so this may be a read error. V gene TRBV12-3 or TRBV12-4 combines with J gene TRBJ2-4; D is uncertain. The better agreement between TRBJ2-5 and the DNA end casts doubt on the J call. This CDR3 has 13 amino acids. CDR3 coding DNA: TGTGCCGGCAGTTTAGGTCCAGAAGAGACCCAGTACTTC. It encodes CAGSLGPEETQYF.